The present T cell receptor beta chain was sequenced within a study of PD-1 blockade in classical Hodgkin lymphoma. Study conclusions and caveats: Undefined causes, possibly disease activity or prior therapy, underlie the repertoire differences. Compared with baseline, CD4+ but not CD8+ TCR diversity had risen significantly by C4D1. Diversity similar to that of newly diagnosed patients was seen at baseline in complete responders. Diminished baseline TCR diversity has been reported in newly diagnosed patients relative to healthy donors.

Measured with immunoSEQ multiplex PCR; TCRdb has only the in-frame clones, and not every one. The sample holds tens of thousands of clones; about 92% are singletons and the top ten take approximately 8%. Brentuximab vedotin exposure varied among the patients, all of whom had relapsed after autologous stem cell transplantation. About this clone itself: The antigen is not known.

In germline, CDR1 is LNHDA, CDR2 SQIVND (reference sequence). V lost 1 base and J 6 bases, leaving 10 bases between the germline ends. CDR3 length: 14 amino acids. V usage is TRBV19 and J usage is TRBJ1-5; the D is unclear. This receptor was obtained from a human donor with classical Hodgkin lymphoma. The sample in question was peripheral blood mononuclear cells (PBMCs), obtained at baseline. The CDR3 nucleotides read TGTGCCAGTAGTATAGGTAGGGCGGTTCAGCCCCAGCATTTT. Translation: CASSIGRAVQPQHF. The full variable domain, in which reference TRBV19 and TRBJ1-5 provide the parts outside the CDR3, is DGGITQSPKYLFRKEGQNVTLSCEQNLNHDAMYWYRQDPGQGLRLIYYSQIVNDFQKGDIAEGYSVSREKKESFPLTVTSAQKNPTAFYLCASSIGRAVQPQHFGDGTRLSIL.